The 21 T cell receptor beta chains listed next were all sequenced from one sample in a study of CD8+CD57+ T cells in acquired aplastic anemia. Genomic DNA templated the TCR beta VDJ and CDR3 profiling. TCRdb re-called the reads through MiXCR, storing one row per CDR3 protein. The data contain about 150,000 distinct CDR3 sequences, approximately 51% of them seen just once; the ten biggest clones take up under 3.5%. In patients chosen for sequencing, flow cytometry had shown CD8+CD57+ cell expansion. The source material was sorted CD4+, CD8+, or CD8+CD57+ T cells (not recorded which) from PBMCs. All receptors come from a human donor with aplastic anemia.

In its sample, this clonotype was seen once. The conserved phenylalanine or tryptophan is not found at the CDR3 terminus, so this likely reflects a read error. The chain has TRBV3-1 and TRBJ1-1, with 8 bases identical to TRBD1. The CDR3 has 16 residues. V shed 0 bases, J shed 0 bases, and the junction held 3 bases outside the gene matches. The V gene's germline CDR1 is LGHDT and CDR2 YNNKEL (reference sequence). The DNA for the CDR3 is TGTGCCAGCAGCCAAGACTGGACAGGGATGAACACTGAAGCTTTCTCT. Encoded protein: CASSQDWTGMNTEAFS.

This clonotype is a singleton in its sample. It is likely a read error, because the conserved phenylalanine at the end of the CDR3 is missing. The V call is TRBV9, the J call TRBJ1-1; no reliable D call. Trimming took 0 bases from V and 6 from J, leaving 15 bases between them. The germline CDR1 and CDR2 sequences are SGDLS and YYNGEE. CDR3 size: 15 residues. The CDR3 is CASSVGSGLGAEAFL. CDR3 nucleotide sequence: TGTGCCAGCAGCGTAGGGTCGGGTCTGGGCGCTGAAGCTTTCCTT.

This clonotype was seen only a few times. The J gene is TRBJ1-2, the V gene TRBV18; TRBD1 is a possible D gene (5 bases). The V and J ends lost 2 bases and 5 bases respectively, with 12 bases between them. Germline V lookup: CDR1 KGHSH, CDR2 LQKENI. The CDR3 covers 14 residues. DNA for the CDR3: TGTGCCAGCTCACCAAATAGGGGCTGGTATGGCTACACCTTC. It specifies CASSPNRGWYGYTF.

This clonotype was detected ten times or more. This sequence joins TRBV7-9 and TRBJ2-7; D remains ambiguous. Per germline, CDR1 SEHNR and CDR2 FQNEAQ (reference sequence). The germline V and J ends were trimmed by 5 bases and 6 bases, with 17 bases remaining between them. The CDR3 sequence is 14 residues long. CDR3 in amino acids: CASSLSGLLGEQYF. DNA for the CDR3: TGTGCCAGCAGCCTCTCCGGCCTCCTAGGCGAGCAGTACTTC.

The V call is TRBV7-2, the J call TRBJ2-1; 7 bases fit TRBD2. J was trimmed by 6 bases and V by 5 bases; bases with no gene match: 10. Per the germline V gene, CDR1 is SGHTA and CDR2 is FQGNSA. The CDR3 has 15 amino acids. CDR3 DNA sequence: TGTGCCAGCAGCACATGGGGGGGACCCGGCAATGAGCAGTTCTTC. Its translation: CASSTWGGPGNEQFF. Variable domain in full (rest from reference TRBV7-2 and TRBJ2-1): GAGVSQSPSNKVTEKGKDVELRCDPISGHTALYWYRQSLGQGLEFLIYFQGNSAPDKSGLPSDRFSAERTGGSVSTLTIQRTQQEDSAVYLCASSTWGGPGNEQFFGPGTRLTVL.

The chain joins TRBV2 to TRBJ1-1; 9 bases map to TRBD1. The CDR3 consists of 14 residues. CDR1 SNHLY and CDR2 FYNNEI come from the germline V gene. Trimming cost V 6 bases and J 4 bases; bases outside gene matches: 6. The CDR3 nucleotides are TGTGCCAGCAGGGATAGGACAGGGGTCACTGAAGCTTTCTTT. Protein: CASRDRTGVTEAFF.

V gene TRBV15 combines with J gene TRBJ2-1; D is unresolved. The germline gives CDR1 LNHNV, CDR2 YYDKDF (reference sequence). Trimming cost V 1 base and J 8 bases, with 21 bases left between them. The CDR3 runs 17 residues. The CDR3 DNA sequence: TGTGCCACCAGCAGAGTAGGGCCGTCAGGTATTCCGTATGAGCAGTTCTTC. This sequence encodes CATSRVGPSGIPYEQFF.

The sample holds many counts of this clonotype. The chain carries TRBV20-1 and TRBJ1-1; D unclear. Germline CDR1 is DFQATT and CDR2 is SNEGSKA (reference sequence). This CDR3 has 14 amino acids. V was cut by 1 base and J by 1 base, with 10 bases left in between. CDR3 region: CSARGVPSNTEAFF. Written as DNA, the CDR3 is TGCAGTGCTAGAGGGGTCCCGTCGAACACTGAAGCTTTCTTT.

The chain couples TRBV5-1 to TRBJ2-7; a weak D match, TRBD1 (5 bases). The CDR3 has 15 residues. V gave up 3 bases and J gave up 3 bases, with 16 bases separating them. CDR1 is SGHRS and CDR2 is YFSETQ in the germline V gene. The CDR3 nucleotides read TGCGCCAGCAGCTCCCGACAGCCTGGGGACTACGAGCAGTACTTC. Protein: CASSSRQPGDYEQYF.

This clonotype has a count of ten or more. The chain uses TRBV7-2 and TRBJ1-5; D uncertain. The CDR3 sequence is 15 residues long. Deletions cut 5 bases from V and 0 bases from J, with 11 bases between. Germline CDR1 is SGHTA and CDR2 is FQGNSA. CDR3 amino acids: CASSPGSHSNQPQHF. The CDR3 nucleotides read TGTGCCAGCAGCCCGGGGTCCCATAGCAATCAGCCCCAGCATTTT.

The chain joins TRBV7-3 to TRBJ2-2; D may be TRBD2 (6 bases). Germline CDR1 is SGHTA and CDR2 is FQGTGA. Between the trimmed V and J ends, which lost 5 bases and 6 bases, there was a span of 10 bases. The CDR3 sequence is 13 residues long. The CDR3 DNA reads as TGTGCCAGCAGCCGAGCGGGTTCCGGGGAGCTGTTTTTT. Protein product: CASSRAGSGELFF. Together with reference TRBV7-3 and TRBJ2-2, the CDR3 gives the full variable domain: GAGVSQTPSNKVTEKGKYVELRCDPISGHTALYWYRQSLGQGPEFLIYFQGTGAADDSGLPNDRFFAVRPEGSVSTLKIQRTERGDSAVYLCASSRAGSGELFFGEGSRLTVL.

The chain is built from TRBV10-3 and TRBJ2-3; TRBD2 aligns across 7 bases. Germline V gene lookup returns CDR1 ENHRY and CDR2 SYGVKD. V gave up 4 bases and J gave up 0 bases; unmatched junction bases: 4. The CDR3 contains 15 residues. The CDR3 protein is CAISGGRGSTDTQYF. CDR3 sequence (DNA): TGTGCCATCAGTGGTGGGCGGGGGAGCACAGATACGCAGTATTTT.

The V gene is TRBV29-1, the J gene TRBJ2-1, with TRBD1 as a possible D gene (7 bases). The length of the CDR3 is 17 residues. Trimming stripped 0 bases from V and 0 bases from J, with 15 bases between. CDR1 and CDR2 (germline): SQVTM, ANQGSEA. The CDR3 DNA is TGCAGCGTTGAAGATCGGGCGGGACAGAGCTCCTACAATGAGCAGTTCTTC. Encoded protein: CSVEDRAGQSSYNEQFF.

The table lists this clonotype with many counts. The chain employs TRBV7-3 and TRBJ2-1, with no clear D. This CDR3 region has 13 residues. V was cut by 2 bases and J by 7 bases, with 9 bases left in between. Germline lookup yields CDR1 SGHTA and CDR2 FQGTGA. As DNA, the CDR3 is TGTGCCAGCAGCTTAGAGGTTTCGAATGAGCAGTTCTTC. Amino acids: CASSLEVSNEQFF.

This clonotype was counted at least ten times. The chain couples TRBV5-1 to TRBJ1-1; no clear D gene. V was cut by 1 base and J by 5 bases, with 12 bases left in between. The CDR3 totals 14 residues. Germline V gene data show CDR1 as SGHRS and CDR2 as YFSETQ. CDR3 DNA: TGCGCCAGCAGCTTGAGCCAAACGTGGACTGAAGCTTTCTTT. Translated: CASSLSQTWTEAFF.

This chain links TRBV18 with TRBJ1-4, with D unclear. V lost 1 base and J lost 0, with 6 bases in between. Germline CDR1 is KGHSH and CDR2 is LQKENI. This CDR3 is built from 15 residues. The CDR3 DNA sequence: TGTGCCAGCTCACCACGCAGTACAACTAATGAAAAACTGTTTTTT. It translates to CASSPRSTTNEKLFF.

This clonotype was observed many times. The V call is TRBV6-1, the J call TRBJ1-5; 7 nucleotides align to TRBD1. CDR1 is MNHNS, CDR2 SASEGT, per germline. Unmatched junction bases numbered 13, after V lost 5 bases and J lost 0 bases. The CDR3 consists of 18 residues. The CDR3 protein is CASSPQWSTGDSNQPQHF. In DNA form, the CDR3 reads TGTGCCAGCAGTCCCCAGTGGAGTACAGGGGATAGCAATCAGCCCCAGCATTTT.

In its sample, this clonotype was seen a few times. The DNA for the CDR3 is TGTGCCAGCAGTGACGGGGGATATCAGCCCCAGCATTTT. This gives the protein CASSDGGYQPQHF. V gene TRBV2 combines with J gene TRBJ1-5; TRBD1 might be the D (5 bases). CDR1 is SNHLY and CDR2 is FYNNEI in the germline V gene. The V end was cut by 3 bases, the J end by 5 bases, with 8 bases between. The CDR3 is made up of 13 amino acids.

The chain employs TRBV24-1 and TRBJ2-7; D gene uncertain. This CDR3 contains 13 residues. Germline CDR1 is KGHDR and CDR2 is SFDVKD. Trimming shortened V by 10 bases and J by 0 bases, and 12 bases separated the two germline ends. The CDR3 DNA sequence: TGTGCCACTAACGATGGCAGCTCCTACGAGCAGTACTTC. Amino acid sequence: CATNDGSSYEQYF.

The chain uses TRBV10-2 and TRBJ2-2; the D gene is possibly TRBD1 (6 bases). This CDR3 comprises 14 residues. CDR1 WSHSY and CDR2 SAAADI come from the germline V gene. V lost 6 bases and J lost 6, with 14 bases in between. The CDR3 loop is CASREVRGSGELFF. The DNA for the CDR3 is TGCGCCAGCAGGGAAGTAAGGGGGTCCGGGGAGCTGTTTTTT.

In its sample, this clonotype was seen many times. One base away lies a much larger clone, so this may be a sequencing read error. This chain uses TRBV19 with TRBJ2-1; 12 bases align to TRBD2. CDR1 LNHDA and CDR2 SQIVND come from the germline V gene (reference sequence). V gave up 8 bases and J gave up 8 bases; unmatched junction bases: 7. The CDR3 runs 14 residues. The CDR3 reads CASLTSGSVYEQFF. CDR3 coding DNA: TGTGCCAGTTTGACTAGCGGGAGTGTCTATGAGCAGTTCTTC.